These 16 T cell receptor beta chains were all obtained from the same sample, sequenced in a study of shared clonotypes between healthy human individuals. Sequencing used immunoSEQ multiplex PCR; TCRdb keeps in-frame clones, though not all of them. Counted here are 2,500,000 or so clones, roughly 93% occurring once; the ten biggest clones make up 0.35% to 0.45%. Sequencing used naive CD4+ T cells from PBMCs. Subset indicated: CD45RA+ positively selected. These receptors were collected from a young man in good health. Some clones in this sample may be carry-over from other donors' samples.

The V gene is TRBV23-1, the J gene TRBJ2-7, with D unresolved. TRBV23-1 has ORF status, its function being uncertain. This CDR3 spans 12 amino acids. The ends were cut back, 4 bases at V and 3 bases at J, with 7 bases in the middle. The CDR3 reads CASSRMNYEQYF. CDR3 in DNA: TGCGCCAGCAGTCGTATGAACTACGAGCAGTACTTC.

The chain uses TRBV5-1 and TRBJ2-3; TRBD1 aligns across 10 bases. Germline V gives CDR1 SGHRS, CDR2 YFSETQ. After removal of 5 bases from V and 3 bases from J, the junction contained 3 bases not matched to a gene. The CDR3 totals 14 residues. In DNA, the CDR3 is TGCGCCAGCAGGCGACAGGGGGCTACAGATACGCAGTATTTT. The encoded protein is CASRRQGATDTQYF. Variable domain in full (rest from reference TRBV5-1 and TRBJ2-3): KAGVTQTPRYLIKTRGQQVTLSCSPISGHRSVSWYQQTPGQGLQFLFEYFSETQRNKGNFPGRFSGRQFSNSRSEMNVSTLELGDSALYLCASRRQGATDTQYFGPGTRLTVL.

This chain joins TRBV18 and TRBJ2-7; no firm D call. Trimming removed 0 bases at V and 5 bases at J, with 17 bases between. CDR1 and CDR2 from the germline V gene are KGHSH and LQKENI. The CDR3 is 16 amino acids. The CDR3, as DNA: TGTGCCAGCTCACCACCGACCGGCTCCCGTTTCAACGAGCAGTACTTC. Translation: CASSPPTGSRFNEQYF.

J is TRBJ2-4 and V is TRBV18; D remains unclear. The germline gives CDR1 KGHSH, CDR2 LQKENI. The CDR3 spans 13 residues. V gave up 2 bases and J gave up 1 base, with 3 bases separating them. The CDR3 loop reads CASSPGAKNIQYF. The CDR3 region has the DNA TGTGCCAGCTCACCAGGGGCCAAAAACATTCAGTACTTC. Full variable domain (missing parts from reference TRBV18 and TRBJ2-4): NAGVMQNPRHLVRRRGQEARLRCSPMKGHSHVYWYRQLPEEGLKFMVYLQKENIIDESGMPKERFSAEFPKEGPSILRIQQVVRGDSAAYFCASSPGAKNIQYFGAGTRLSVL.

The chain links TRBV15 to TRBJ2-3; weak D call: TRBD1 (7 bases). Germline V gene sequence: CDR1 LNHNV, CDR2 YYDKDF (reference sequence). Trimming stripped 2 bases from V and 4 bases from J, with 19 bases between. This CDR3 contains 17 residues. CDR3 sequence reads: CATSRFRDRVAADTQYF. The DNA for the CDR3 is TGTGCCACCAGCAGATTTAGAGACAGGGTAGCGGCAGATACGCAGTATTTT.

V and J are TRBV6-6 and TRBJ2-7, with D possibly being TRBD1 (6 bases). Between the trimmed V and J ends, which lost 4 bases and 6 bases, there was a span of 7 bases. The CDR3 spans 11 residues. From germline, CDR1 is MNHNY and CDR2 SVGAGI (reference sequence). The chain's CDR3 is CASSWGLEQYF. The CDR3, as DNA: TGTGCCAGCAGTTGGGGGCTCGAGCAGTACTTC.

The genes are TRBV2 and TRBJ2-5; TRBD2 matches at 14 bases. The CDR3 runs to 18 residues. V was pared by 5 bases and J by 7 bases, with 15 bases of the junction left unmatched. In germline, CDR1 is SNHLY, CDR2 FYNNEI. Here the CDR3 DNA reads TGTGCCAGCAGTTGGTCAAGACTAGCGGGAGGGCAATGGCGGACCCAGTACTTC. Translation gives CASSWSRLAGGQWRTQYF.

This chain joins TRBV5-1 and TRBJ1-1; D is unresolved. The ends were cut back, 6 bases at V and 1 base at J, with 16 bases in the middle. The germline gives CDR1 SGHRS, CDR2 YFSETQ. This CDR3 contains 15 residues. The CDR3 protein is CASTPSPAGNTEAFF. As DNA, the CDR3 is TGCGCCAGCACCCCCAGTCCCGCGGGGAACACTGAAGCTTTCTTT.

The V call is TRBV9, the J call TRBJ2-7; possibly TRBD1 for D (5 bases). From germline, CDR1 is SGDLS and CDR2 YYNGEE. The CDR3 runs 14 residues. Trimming cost V 4 bases and J 0 bases, with 11 bases left between them. CDR3: CASSLTGVSYEQYF. CDR3 DNA: TGTGCCAGCAGCCTTACAGGTGTCTCCTACGAGCAGTACTTC.

This chain connects TRBV30 to TRBJ2-7; the D gene could be TRBD1 or TRBD2 (5 bases each). The CDR3 runs to 12 residues. Germline V lookup: CDR1 GTSNPN, CDR2 SVGIG (reference sequence). V dropped 7 bases and J dropped 2 bases, with 12 bases sitting between them. The CDR3 bases are TGTGCCTCCGATTTGGGGGCCTACGAGCAGTACTTC. This gives the protein CASDLGAYEQYF.

The chain employs TRBV25-1 and TRBJ2-7; D might be TRBD1 (6 bases). CDR3 length: 14 residues. Trimming cost V 4 bases and J 0 bases, with 10 bases left between them. Germline values: CDR1 MGHDK, CDR2 SYGVNS. The CDR3 loop reads CASSAGHNSYEQYF. CDR3 DNA sequence: TGTGCCAGCAGTGCGGGACATAACTCCTACGAGCAGTACTTC.

This chain uses TRBV27 with TRBJ2-1, with D perhaps TRBD1 (5 bases). This CDR3 comprises 16 residues. Germline assignment: CDR1 MNHEY and CDR2 SMNVEV (reference sequence). The V gene lost 1 base and the J gene lost 6 bases, with 16 bases spanning the gap. The CDR3 coding sequence is TGTGCCAGCAGTTTATTAGGGGCGACGGATTTCAATGAGCAGTTCTTC. Protein sequence: CASSLLGATDFNEQFF.

Note on this clone: Other DNA sequences from this sample encode an identical CDR3 as well. The rearrangement joins TRBV2 to TRBJ2-3; unclear D gene. The CDR3 loop spans 11 amino acids. Germline-derived CDR1 and CDR2 are SNHLY and FYNNEI. V gave up 6 bases and J gave up 2 bases, with 3 bases separating them. The CDR3 DNA sequence: TGTGCCAGCAGATACACAGATACGCAGTATTTT. Translating it yields CASRYTDTQYF.

The chain uses TRBV11-2 and TRBJ2-5; no definite D call. The J call is in doubt because the DNA end fits TRBJ2-7 better. The CDR3 totals 13 residues. Per the germline V gene, CDR1 is SGHAT and CDR2 is FQNNGV. The CDR3 coding sequence is TGTGCCAGCAGCTTACCAGGTTCCTACGAGCAGTACTTC. This translates into CASSLPGSYEQYF.

The chain couples TRBV28 to TRBJ1-5; 9 nucleotides agree with TRBD1. The length of the CDR3 is 17 residues. V shed 8 bases and J 1 base; nucleotides not matched to a gene: 12. Germline CDR1 and CDR2: MDHEN and SYDVKM. The CDR3 region has the DNA TGTGCCAGCCTCCGGACAGGGGAAACAAAAAGCAATCAGCCCCAGCATTTT. This encodes CASLRTGETKSNQPQHF.

The J gene is TRBJ1-2, the V gene TRBV2; the match to TRBD1 covers 7 bases. The CDR3 spans 14 residues. The germline CDR1 and CDR2 sequences are SNHLY and FYNNEI. V lost 4 bases to trimming and J lost 2 bases; unmatched junction nucleotides: 4. The CDR3 bases are TGTGCCAGCAGTGGGGACAGACTAAACTATGGCTACACCTTC. Protein sequence: CASSGDRLNYGYTF.